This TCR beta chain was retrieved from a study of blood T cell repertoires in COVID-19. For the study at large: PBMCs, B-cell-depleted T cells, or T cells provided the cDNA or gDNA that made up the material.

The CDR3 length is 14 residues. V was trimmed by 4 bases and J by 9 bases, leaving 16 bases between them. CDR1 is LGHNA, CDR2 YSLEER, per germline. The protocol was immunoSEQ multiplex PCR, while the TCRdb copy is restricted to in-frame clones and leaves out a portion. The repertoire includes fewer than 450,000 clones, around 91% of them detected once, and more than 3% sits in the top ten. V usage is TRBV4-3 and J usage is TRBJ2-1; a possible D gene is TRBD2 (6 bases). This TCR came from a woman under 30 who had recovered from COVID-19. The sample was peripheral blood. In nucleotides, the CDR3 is TGCGCCAGCAGCCCGATGGGGGGTGGGGGTGAGCAGTTCTTC. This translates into CASSPMGGGGEQFF.